These T cell receptor beta chains were read from a single sample in a study of cytomegalovirus exposure and HLA in healthy donors. Libraries were prepared by immunoSEQ multiplex PCR; TCRdb keeps only in-frame clonotypes and omits some of them. Of more than 150,000 clones in the sample, just under 80% are singletons; the top ten hold less than 2%. Sequencing used PBMCs. The receptors stem from a woman aged 30 to 39 in good health and CMV-seronegative. Each CDR3 is given without its conserved first and last residue. Each record gives: V gene, clone size, J gene, CDR3 protein. A row's size may be missing; if present it is once, few, many or a size class.

v_call: TRBV7-8; clone_size: .; j_call: TRBJ2-1; cdr3_aa: ASSSIPGLAYNEQF
v_call: TRBV18; clone_size: .; j_call: TRBJ2-1; cdr3_aa: ASSATEFGYNEQF
v_call: TRBV7-8; clone_size: .; j_call: TRBJ2-7; cdr3_aa: ASSPRGGSYEQY
v_call: TRBV6-6; clone_size: .; j_call: TRBJ1-1; cdr3_aa: ASSYRGSRTEAF
v_call: TRBV9; clone_size: .; j_call: TRBJ1-1; cdr3_aa: ASSVGGTGEMRAF
v_call: TRBV7-2; clone_size: .; j_call: TRBJ1-5; cdr3_aa: ASSPWTGNNQPQH
v_call: TRBV2; clone_size: .; j_call: TRBJ1-1; cdr3_aa: ASSVARVNTEAF
v_call: TRBV9; clone_size: .; j_call: TRBJ2-1; cdr3_aa: ASSVGLSGGLYNEQF
v_call: TRBV18; clone_size: .; j_call: TRBJ2-1; cdr3_aa: ASSPPGQGSYNEQF
v_call: TRBV6-5; clone_size: .; j_call: TRBJ1-4; cdr3_aa: ASRQKGGDEKLF
v_call: TRBV7-9; clone_size: .; j_call: TRBJ1-4; cdr3_aa: ASSFSGTGTNEKLF
v_call: TRBV7-7; clone_size: once; j_call: TRBJ2-3; cdr3_aa: AIGLSGGRGADTQY
v_call: TRBV11-2; clone_size: .; j_call: TRBJ1-2; cdr3_aa: ASSLDPTRLYGYT
v_call: TRBV29-1; clone_size: .; j_call: TRBJ2-1; cdr3_aa: SVHDRADEQF
v_call: TRBV6-5; clone_size: .; j_call: TRBJ2-7; cdr3_aa: ASSSTGVAYEQY
v_call: TRBV15; clone_size: .; j_call: TRBJ2-5; cdr3_aa: ATSRGTGSETQY
v_call: TRBV7-2; clone_size: .; j_call: TRBJ2-7; cdr3_aa: ASSSGGLMNEQY
v_call: TRBV2; clone_size: .; j_call: TRBJ1-3; cdr3_aa: ASSPGTAGSGNTIY
v_call: TRBV21-1; clone_size: .; j_call: TRBJ1-4; cdr3_aa: ASISRLEKLF
v_call: TRBV10-3; clone_size: .; j_call: TRBJ1-1; cdr3_aa: AISGAQVNTEAF
v_call: TRBV4-1; clone_size: .; j_call: TRBJ2-7; cdr3_aa: ASSQGTATYEQY
v_call: TRBV5-4; clone_size: once; j_call: TRBJ2-1; cdr3_aa: ASSFPGTGGSEQF
v_call: TRBV5-1; clone_size: .; j_call: TRBJ1-1; cdr3_aa: ASSSAGGAYTEAF
v_call: TRBV12-5; clone_size: few; j_call: TRBJ1-4; cdr3_aa: ASGLVLSFGQGDNEKLF
v_call: TRBV13; clone_size: .; j_call: TRBJ2-5; cdr3_aa: ASSLWTGPKTQY
v_call: TRBV4-3; clone_size: .; j_call: TRBJ2-7; cdr3_aa: ASSPSRTGGFSSYEQY
v_call: TRBV4-3; clone_size: .; j_call: TRBJ2-2; cdr3_aa: ASSQEVRLAGTNTGELF
v_call: TRBV9; clone_size: .; j_call: TRBJ2-7; cdr3_aa: ASSVAETGAYEQY
v_call: TRBV29-1; clone_size: .; j_call: TRBJ2-1; cdr3_aa: SVEGSGAYNEQF
v_call: TRBV7-9; clone_size: once; j_call: TRBJ1-2; cdr3_aa: ASSPIGGRDYGYT
v_call: TRBV27; clone_size: .; j_call: TRBJ2-3; cdr3_aa: ASSPDAGDTQY
v_call: TRBV2; clone_size: .; j_call: TRBJ1-5; cdr3_aa: ASSDENQPQH
v_call: TRBV2; clone_size: .; j_call: TRBJ2-3; cdr3_aa: ASSGQRQSTDTQY
v_call: TRBV28; clone_size: .; j_call: TRBJ2-4; cdr3_aa: ASRDTGAYRENIQY
v_call: TRBV19; clone_size: .; j_call: TRBJ1-5; cdr3_aa: ASSIIMGQGNQPQH
v_call: TRBV5-6; clone_size: .; j_call: TRBJ1-4; cdr3_aa: ASSFRQTLNEKLF
v_call: TRBV6-5; clone_size: .; j_call: TRBJ1-5; cdr3_aa: ASSRRAGTSQPQH
v_call: TRBV4-1; clone_size: .; j_call: TRBJ2-5; cdr3_aa: ASSQALAGGPLHYQY
v_call: TRBV7-9; clone_size: .; j_call: TRBJ1-2; cdr3_aa: ASSPPLLSLRGYGYT
v_call: TRBV4-1; clone_size: .; j_call: TRBJ2-2; cdr3_aa: ASSQVRGSNTGELF
v_call: TRBV7-2; clone_size: .; j_call: TRBJ2-2; cdr3_aa: ASSLAGLGVGELF
v_call: TRBV19; clone_size: few; j_call: TRBJ1-1; cdr3_aa: ASHWTGDTEAF
v_call: TRBV27; clone_size: .; j_call: TRBJ1-2; cdr3_aa: ASRETGERNGYT
v_call: TRBV12-5; clone_size: .; j_call: TRBJ2-1; cdr3_aa: ASGSGSGPYNEQF
v_call: TRBV30; clone_size: .; j_call: TRBJ1-1; cdr3_aa: ASAQGALNTEAF
v_call: TRBV23-1; clone_size: .; j_call: TRBJ1-3; cdr3_aa: ASSQSGDRAGNTIY
v_call: TRBV27; clone_size: .; j_call: TRBJ1-5; cdr3_aa: ASSLGRFNQPQH
v_call: TRBV6-5; clone_size: .; j_call: TRBJ1-3; cdr3_aa: ASSYRRGGMGNTIY
v_call: TRBV4-1; clone_size: .; j_call: TRBJ1-4; cdr3_aa: ASSQLGSEKLF
v_call: TRBV7-2; clone_size: .; j_call: TRBJ1-3; cdr3_aa: ASRTTGGSGNTIY